This T cell receptor beta chain was profiled in a study of graft-versus-host responses after intestinal transplantation. About the research overall: Multivisceral, liver-intestinal, or isolated intestinal grafts went to recipients. Every recipient underwent anti-thymocyte globulin induction, then tacrolimus and steroids for about three years. Findings and limits, study-wide: GvH clonotypes were identified within recipient marrow, with a subset emerging first in ileum or blood. Allograft graft-versus-host to host-versus-graft clonal ratios ran high in patients with graft-donor T cell macrochimerism.

Comment on this clone: The antigen is unknown.

Profiled with immunoSEQ multiplex PCR; TCRdb holds only in-frame clones, not every one. The repertoire includes some 41,000 clones, approximately 95% of them detected once, and 0.5% to 0.55% sits in the top ten. CDR1 SGHTA and CDR2 FQGNSA come from the germline V gene. V lost 4 bases to trimming and J lost 4 bases, with 13 bases between them. This CDR3 has 14 amino acids. The sequences come from unstimulated CD8+ T cells sorted from spleen or lymph node cells, collected before transplant. The clonotype was recovered from a human donor who was the organ donor for an intestinal transplant. This sequence joins TRBV7-2 and TRBJ1-1; no clear D. The CDR3 region has the DNA TGTGCCAGCAGCTACATCGGGGTCTTCACTGAAGCTTTCTTT. Its translation is CASSYIGVFTEAFF.